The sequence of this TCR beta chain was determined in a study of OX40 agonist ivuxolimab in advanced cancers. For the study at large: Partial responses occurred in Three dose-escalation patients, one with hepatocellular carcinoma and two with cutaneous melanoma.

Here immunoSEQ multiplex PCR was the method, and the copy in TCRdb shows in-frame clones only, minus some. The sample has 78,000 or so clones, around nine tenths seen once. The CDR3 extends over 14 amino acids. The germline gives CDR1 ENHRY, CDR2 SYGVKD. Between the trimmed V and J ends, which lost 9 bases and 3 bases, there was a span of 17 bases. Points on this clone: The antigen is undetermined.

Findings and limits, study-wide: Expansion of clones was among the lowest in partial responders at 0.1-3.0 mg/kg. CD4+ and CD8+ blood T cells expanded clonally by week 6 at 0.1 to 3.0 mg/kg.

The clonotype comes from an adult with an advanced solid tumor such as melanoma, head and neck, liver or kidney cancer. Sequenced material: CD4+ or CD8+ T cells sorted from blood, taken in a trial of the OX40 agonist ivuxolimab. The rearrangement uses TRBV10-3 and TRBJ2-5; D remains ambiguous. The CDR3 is CAIARTVGKETQYF. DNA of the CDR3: TGTGCCATTGCCCGTACAGTGGGGAAAGAGACCCAGTACTTC.